The 32 T cell receptor beta chains given below trace back to one sample, sequenced in a study of T cells in localized non-small cell lung cancer. Some clones are missing from TCRdb's copy, which holds only in-frame ones; the method was immunoSEQ multiplex PCR. The table includes under 1,500 clones, about 25% detected once. The sequences come from normal lung tissue next to the tumor, collected before any cancer treatment. These receptors were collected from a woman aged 18-55 years with stage III lung adenocarcinoma.

CDR3: CASSESGSPLQYF. The CDR3 nucleotides read TGCGCCAGCAGTGAGTCGGGTTCCCCGCTGCAGTACTTC. The rearrangement joins TRBV10-1 to TRBJ2-7; D gene unclear. The CDR3 consists of 13 residues. Trimming shortened V by 0 bases and J by 9 bases, and 12 bases separated the two germline ends. CDR1 is WNHNN and CDR2 is SYGVQD in the germline V gene (reference sequence).

This chain connects TRBV11-3 to TRBJ2-7; 8 positions agree with TRBD2. The CDR3 has 17 residues. Germline CDR1 and CDR2: SGHNT and YENEEA. Trimming took 3 bases from V and 4 from J; bases not matched to a gene: 14. The DNA for the CDR3 is TGTGCCAGCAGCTTTCAAGCCGGGGGGGCCATAAGGTACGAGCAGTACTTC. This translates into CASSFQAGGAIRYEQYF.

This clone appeared a single time. This chain joins TRBV5-1 and TRBJ2-1; D gene unclear. The CDR3 has 17 amino acids. With 2 bases removed from V and 0 bases from J, the gap between germline ends came to 15 bases. Per the germline V gene, CDR1 is SGHRS and CDR2 is YFSETQ. In nucleotides, the CDR3 is TGCGCCAGCAGCTTCTCTAGGCTAGTCTCCTCCTACAATGAGCAGTTCTTC. Translation: CASSFSRLVSSYNEQFF.

This clone was recorded once. This sequence joins TRBV15 and TRBJ2-6; D assignment may be TRBD1 or TRBD2 (5 bases each). V was trimmed by 3 bases and J by 0 bases, leaving 15 bases between them. This CDR3 has 18 residues. The V gene's germline CDR1 is LNHNV and CDR2 YYDKDF (reference sequence). DNA for the CDR3: TGTGCCACCAGCAGTGCCGGGACCGCGTTCTCTGGGGCCAACGTCCTGACTTTC. This gives the protein CATSSAGTAFSGANVLTF.

The CDR3 loop is CSVELEGADYGYTF. For the CDR3, the DNA is TGCAGCGTTGAACTCGAGGGGGCCGACTATGGCTACACCTTC. The gene calls are TRBV29-1 and TRBJ1-2; 7 bases are a match to TRBD1. Per germline, CDR1 SQVTM and CDR2 ANQGSEA. The CDR3 runs 14 residues. J gave up 3 bases and V 2 bases, and 6 bases lay outside the gene matches.

This clone was seen only a few times. The chain is built from TRBV19 and TRBJ2-7, with a possible D match to TRBD1 (7 bases). Looked up from germline, CDR1 is LNHDA and CDR2 is SQIVND (reference sequence). V gave up 6 bases and J gave up 5 bases, with 17 bases separating them. CDR3 size: 14 residues. The CDR3 nucleotides are TGTGCCAGTAGCATGGGCGGGACAGATAACGAGCAGTACTTC. Its translation is CASSMGGTDNEQYF.

V and J are TRBV14 and TRBJ2-1; 10 nucleotides line up with TRBD1. The germline V gene has CDR1 SGHDN and CDR2 FVKESK. Germline trimming cut 3 bases from V and 5 bases from J; bases unmatched to any gene: 10. The length of the CDR3 is 17 residues. The CDR3 DNA sequence: TGTGCCAGCAGCCAGGCCGTTGGACAGGGGGTGGACAATGAGCAGTTCTTC. Translated: CASSQAVGQGVDNEQFF.

By sample fraction, this clone is medium-sized. The J gene is TRBJ1-3, the V gene TRBV11-3; D perhaps matches TRBD1 (5 bases). V was clipped by 2 bases and J by 0 bases, with 11 bases between them. The CDR3 has 16 amino acids. The germline V gene encodes CDR1 SGHNT and CDR2 YENEEA. The CDR3 here is CASSLRGPSSGNTIYF. CDR3 DNA: TGTGCCAGCAGCTTAAGGGGCCCGAGCTCTGGAAACACCATATATTTT.

This clone has more than one count but fewer than ten. The V call is TRBV6-7, the J call TRBJ2-3; 8 bases are a match to TRBD2. TRBV6-7 is placed among ORFs of uncertain function. With V trimmed by 2 bases and J by 2 bases, 3 bases remained unmatched. This CDR3 is built from 15 residues. The CDR3 spells CASSYPGGPTDTQYF. In DNA form, the CDR3 reads TGTGCCAGCAGTTACCCGGGGGGGCCCACAGATACGCAGTATTTT.

This clone counts as medium-sized. The gene calls are TRBV6-8 and TRBJ2-3; no clear D gene. This CDR3 has 14 amino acids. V was pared by 6 bases and J by 0 bases, with 10 bases between. Germline assignment: CDR1 MNHGY and CDR2 SAAAGT. The CDR3, as DNA: TGTGCCAGCAGCCCGGAAGGTAGCACAGATACGCAGTATTTT. It codes for CASSPEGSTDTQYF.

This clone was seen more than once but under ten times. CDR3: CASSILTGDSYNSPLHF. Written as DNA, the CDR3 is TGTGCCAGTAGTATACTCACCGGGGACTCCTATAATTCACCCCTCCACTTT. The chain employs TRBV19 and TRBJ1-6; D not certain. Per the germline V gene, CDR1 is LNHDA and CDR2 is SQIVND (reference sequence). This CDR3 spans 17 amino acids. Trimming pared 2 bases from V and 0 bases from J, leaving 11 bases between.

The chain uses TRBV18 and TRBJ2-3; 7 positions match TRBD2. The V gene end was trimmed by 3 bases and the J gene end by 9 bases; junction bases not matched to a gene: 6. The CDR3 extends over 13 amino acids. Germline V lookup: CDR1 KGHSH, CDR2 LQKENI. CDR3 DNA: TGTGCCAGCTCACCCAAAGCGGGGCAGACGCAGTATTTT. This codes for CASSPKAGQTQYF.

This clone turned up a few times. V is TRBV11-3 and J is TRBJ2-1; no clear D gene. V was cut by 5 bases and J by 0 bases, with 8 bases left in between. The CDR3 loop spans 14 amino acids. Germline CDR1 and CDR2: SGHNT and YENEEA. The CDR3 loop is CASSRLSSYNEQFF. For the CDR3, the DNA is TGTGCCAGCAGCAGGTTGAGCTCCTACAATGAGCAGTTCTTC.

The CDR3 spells CASRPGGGSAFF. In DNA, the CDR3 is TGTGCCAGCAGACCCGGAGGCGGGTCGGCTTTCTTT. This chain links TRBV6-8 with TRBJ1-1; D remains ambiguous. Germline CDR1 and CDR2: MNHGY and SAAAGT. The CDR3 extends over 12 amino acids. V lost 6 bases to trimming and J lost 11 bases, with 16 bases between them.

This clone is classed as medium-sized. The V gene is TRBV6-8, the J gene TRBJ2-2; 7 positions match TRBD1. Germline values: CDR1 MNHGY, CDR2 SAAAGT. The CDR3 spans 14 residues. J was trimmed by 6 bases and V by 5 bases; bases with no gene match: 6. CDR3 DNA sequence: TGTGCCAGCAGTGCCGACAGGGTCTCCGGGGAGCTGTTTTTT. As protein: CASSADRVSGELFF.

The V call is TRBV18, the J call TRBJ2-7, with 8 bases aligning to TRBD1. Germline V CDR1 and CDR2: KGHSH, LQKENI. The CDR3 has 14 amino acids. V trimming: 3 bases; J trimming: 3 bases; junction bases outside the gene matches: 4. The CDR3 DNA sequence: TGTGCCAGCTCACCCCAGGGGGCCATCTACGAGCAGTACTTC. It translates to CASSPQGAIYEQYF.

This clone has more than one count but fewer than ten. CDR3 nucleotide sequence: TGCGCCAGCAGCCTGACTAGCGGGCAAGAGACCCAGTACTTC. It specifies CASSLTSGQETQYF. The gene calls are TRBV1 and TRBJ2-5; TRBD2 is the table's D call and was not checked against the DNA. TRBV1 is designated a pseudogene. The length of the CDR3 is 14 residues.

The chain joins TRBV18 to TRBJ2-2, with D unclear. CDR3 length: 15 amino acids. Trimming stripped 2 bases from V and 1 base from J, with 8 bases between. CDR1 KGHSH and CDR2 LQKENI come from the germline V gene. This CDR3 is CASSPSPGNTGELFF. CDR3 nucleotide sequence: TGTGCCAGCTCACCATCTCCAGGGAACACCGGGGAGCTGTTTTTT.

This clone ranks as large. The CDR3 sequence is CASSADRDRGSGEQYF. In nucleotides, the CDR3 is TGTGCCAGCAGTGCCGACCGGGACAGGGGGTCGGGCGAGCAGTACTTC. This chain uses TRBV9 with TRBJ2-7; TRBD1 matches at 11 bases. Germline-derived CDR1 and CDR2 are SGDLS and YYNGEE. The CDR3 loop spans 16 amino acids. The V segment lost 5 bases and the J segment 6 bases; nucleotides outside the gene matches: 13. Full variable domain (rest looked up from reference TRBV9 and TRBJ2-7): DSGVTQTPKHLITATGQRVTLRCSPRSGDLSVYWYQQSLDQGLQFLIQYYNGEERAKGNILERFSAQQFPDLHSELNLSSLELGDSALYFCASSADRDRGSGEQYFGPGTRLTVT.

In this sample, this clone is medium-sized. This chain links TRBV10-3 with TRBJ1-2; D call uncertain. CDR1 and CDR2 from the germline V gene are ENHRY and SYGVKD. The CDR3 extends over 14 amino acids. The V gene lost 0 bases and the J gene lost 3 bases, with 8 bases spanning the gap. The CDR3 spells CAISESMADYGYTF. CDR3 DNA: TGTGCCATCAGTGAGTCGATGGCGGACTATGGCTACACCTTC.

The rearrangement joins TRBV25-1 to TRBJ2-7; tentative D call: TRBD1 (6 bases). This CDR3 spans 14 amino acids. Trimming shortened V by 5 bases and J by 0 bases, and 11 bases separated the two germline ends. Germline CDR1 MGHDK, CDR2 SYGVNS. DNA of the CDR3: TGTGCCAGCAGTTTGAGACAGGACTCCTACGAGCAGTACTTC. Its translation is CASSLRQDSYEQYF.

In its sample, this clone was seen a few times. V usage is TRBV14 and J usage is TRBJ2-1, with D tentatively TRBD1 (6 bases). The germline gives CDR1 SGHDN, CDR2 FVKESK. The CDR3 is 15 amino acids. V lost 4 bases to trimming and J lost 5 bases, with 15 bases between them. The CDR3 is CASSRLDSIHNEQFF. CDR3 coding DNA: TGTGCCAGCAGCCGCCTGGACAGTATACACAATGAGCAGTTCTTC.

The rearrangement uses TRBV19 and TRBJ2-7; 8 bases agree with TRBD1. With V trimmed by 1 base and J by 2 bases, 1 base remained unmatched. Germline CDR1 LNHDA, CDR2 SQIVND (reference sequence). This CDR3 is 14 amino acids long. This chain's CDR3 is CASSIGTGTYEQYF. CDR3 in DNA: TGTGCCAGTAGTATAGGGACAGGGACCTACGAGCAGTACTTC.

This chain joins TRBV6-8 and TRBJ1-2, with D possibly matching TRBD1 (5 bases). The germline CDR1 and CDR2 sequences are MNHGY and SAAAGT. The CDR3 covers 13 residues. Deletions cut 6 bases from V and 0 bases from J, with 8 bases between. The CDR3: CASRGTANYGYTF. As DNA, the CDR3 is TGTGCCAGCAGGGGGACGGCTAACTATGGCTACACCTTC.

V is TRBV10-2 and J is TRBJ2-3, with D possibly matching TRBD1 (5 bases). CDR3 size: 14 residues. The V gene lost 4 bases and the J gene lost 5 bases, with 13 bases spanning the gap. The germline CDR1 and CDR2 sequences are WSHSY and SAAADI. The CDR3 nucleotides read TGCGCCAGCAGTGTCTCCCCTAGGGGAGATACGCAGTATTTT. Translation: CASSVSPRGDTQYF.

The gene calls are TRBV30 and TRBJ2-7; the D gene could be TRBD1 or TRBD2 (5 bases each). The CDR3 is 13 residues long. V dropped 2 bases and J dropped 5 bases, with 13 bases sitting between them. Germline V lookup: CDR1 GTSNPN, CDR2 SVGIG (reference sequence). The CDR3 protein is CAWSRGVRDEQYF. The CDR3 DNA follows: TGTGCCTGGAGTAGAGGGGTGAGAGACGAGCAGTACTTC. Variable domain in full (rest from reference TRBV30 and TRBJ2-7): SQTIHQWPATLVQPVGSPLSLECTVEGTSNPNLYWYRQAAGRGLQLLFYSVGIGQISSEVPQNLSASRPQDRQFILSSKKLLLSDSGFYLCAWSRGVRDEQYFGPGTRLTVT.

The chain links TRBV23-1 to TRBJ2-5; no clear D. TRBV23-1 is identified as an open reading frame with a role that is uncertain. V was shortened by 6 bases and J by 7 bases, with 15 bases between the two germline ends. The CDR3 covers 13 residues. The CDR3 loop is CASSLDPTGTQYF. The CDR3 nucleotides are TGCGCCAGCAGCCTCGACCCGACGGGGACCCAGTACTTC.

This chain connects TRBV11-3 to TRBJ1-1; no definite D call. The CDR3 runs 14 residues. Trimming removed 3 bases at V and 5 bases at J, with 13 bases between. Germline V CDR1 and CDR2: SGHNT, YENEEA. The CDR3 DNA reads as TGTGCCAGCAGCTTCCCGGAAGGAAGGACTGAAGCTTTCTTT. It encodes CASSFPEGRTEAFF.

Within the sample, this clone is large. The rearrangement links TRBV11-3 to TRBJ2-1, with D perhaps TRBD1 (5 bases). The CDR3 has 15 residues. The V and J ends lost 6 bases and 4 bases respectively, with 16 bases between them. Germline-derived CDR1 and CDR2 are SGHNT and YENEEA. CDR3 sequence: CASRSLLDIYNEQFF. CDR3 nucleotides: TGTGCCAGCAGGTCCCTCTTGGACATTTACAATGAGCAGTTCTTC.

V usage is TRBV6-8 and J usage is TRBJ1-1, with D perhaps TRBD1 (5 bases). Trimming pared 0 bases from V and 0 bases from J, leaving 8 bases between. The CDR3 extends over 15 amino acids. In germline, CDR1 is MNHGY, CDR2 SAAAGT. The CDR3 sequence is CASSYSIGVNTEAFF. The DNA of the CDR3 is TGTGCCAGCAGTTACTCGATAGGGGTGAACACTGAAGCTTTCTTT.

This chain uses TRBV6-8 with TRBJ2-2; 7 nucleotides line up with TRBD1. V gave up 7 bases and J gave up 4 bases; unmatched junction bases: 9. In germline, CDR1 is MNHGY, CDR2 SAAAGT. This CDR3 has 15 residues. The CDR3 sequence: CASIVGQAVTGELFF. CDR3 coding DNA: TGTGCCAGCATTGTAGGACAGGCGGTCACCGGGGAGCTGTTTTTT.

The rearrangement uses TRBV11-3 and TRBJ2-2, with 9 nucleotides matching TRBD1. Unmatched junction bases numbered 2, after V lost 2 bases and J lost 1 base. CDR1 is SGHNT and CDR2 is YENEEA in the germline V gene. There are 16 residues in the CDR3. The CDR3 DNA is TGTGCCAGCAGCTTACCGACAGGGGGGAACACCGGGGAGCTGTTTTTT. Translating it yields CASSLPTGGNTGELFF.